A selection of T cell receptor beta chains follows, all from one sample in a study of CD8+ T cells in alopecia areata. Method: immunoSEQ multiplex PCR; TCRdb's copy keeps in-frame clones and lacks some. Of 180,000 or so clones in the sample, roughly 58% were seen once. The sequences come from CD4+ T cells sorted from blood, collected at approximately week 55, from a patient treated with tofacitinib. The source of these receptors is a human donor with alopecia areata. CDR3s include the opening cysteine and the closing phenylalanine or tryptophan. Each record gives: V gene, clone size, D gene, J gene, CDR3 DNA, CDR3 protein. A D gene is named only where the DNA matches it firmly. Size is stated for part of the rows, as once, few or many counts, or as a class when the clone is expanded.

v_gene: TRBV30; abundance: -; d_gene: TRBD1; j_gene: TRBJ1-2; CDR3nt: TGTGCCTGGAGTCCGGGACAGGGCGGCTATGGCTACACCTTC; CDR3aa: CAWSPGQGGYGYTF
v_gene: TRBV30; abundance: -; d_gene: -; j_gene: TRBJ1-2; CDR3nt: TGTGCCTGGAGTGTCGTAAGACAGAATCGACCGAACTATGGCTACACCTTC; CDR3aa: CAWSVVRQNRPNYGYTF
v_gene: TRBV30; abundance: -; d_gene: -; j_gene: TRBJ1-1; CDR3nt: TGTGCCTGGAGTAAGGTTATGAACACTGAAGCTTTCTTT; CDR3aa: CAWSKVMNTEAFF
v_gene: TRBV2; abundance: -; d_gene: -; j_gene: TRBJ1-5; CDR3nt: TGTGCCAGCAGTGAAGGGCGGAGGCAGCCCCAGCATTTT; CDR3aa: CASSEGRRQPQHF
v_gene: TRBV10-2; abundance: -; d_gene: -; j_gene: TRBJ2-5; CDR3nt: TGCGCCTCAAAAGGGGCGGACCAAGAGACCCAGTACTTC; CDR3aa: CASKGADQETQYF
v_gene: TRBV4-2; abundance: -; d_gene: -; j_gene: TRBJ1-1; CDR3nt: TGTGCCAGCAGCCAACTCGCAGGGGCTGGCACTGAAGCCTTCTTT; CDR3aa: CASSQLAGAGTEAFF
v_gene: TRBV4-1; abundance: -; d_gene: TRBD1; j_gene: TRBJ2-6; CDR3nt: TGCGCCAGCAGCCAAGGGACAGGGGGCTCCTACTCTGGGGCCAACGTCCTGACTTTC; CDR3aa: CASSQGTGGSYSGANVLTF
v_gene: TRBV7-9; abundance: once; d_gene: TRBD1; j_gene: TRBJ1-6; CDR3nt: TGTGCCAGCAGCTTAGGACAGGGTGGTTCACCCCTCCACTTT; CDR3aa: CASSLGQGGSPLHF
v_gene: TRBV29-1; abundance: few; d_gene: -; j_gene: TRBJ2-3; CDR3nt: TGCAGCGTTGAGAAGACAGGTTTCGGGGCAGATACGCAGTATTTT; CDR3aa: CSVEKTGFGADTQYF
v_gene: TRBV5-1; abundance: -; d_gene: -; j_gene: TRBJ1-4; CDR3nt: TGCGCCAGCAGCTTGGGCGGGGTAAAGGCGAATGAACTGTTTTTT; CDR3aa: CASSLGGVKANELFF
v_gene: TRBV30; abundance: -; d_gene: -; j_gene: TRBJ2-5; CDR3nt: TGTGCCTGGAGTGTAGGAGAGACCCAGTACTTC; CDR3aa: CAWSVGETQYF
v_gene: TRBV7-8; abundance: once; d_gene: TRBD2; j_gene: TRBJ2-1; CDR3nt: TGTGCCAGCAGCCTATCAAGCGGGGCCTACAATGAGCAGTTCTTC; CDR3aa: CASSLSSGAYNEQFF
v_gene: TRBV11-3; abundance: -; d_gene: -; j_gene: TRBJ2-1; CDR3nt: TGTGCCAGCAGCTTAGCGGGGACGAGCTCCTACAATGAGCAGTTCTTC; CDR3aa: CASSLAGTSSYNEQFF
v_gene: TRBV6-5; abundance: once; d_gene: -; j_gene: TRBJ1-1; CDR3nt: TGTGCCAGCAGTACCCCCGGCACTGAAGCTTTCTTT; CDR3aa: CASSTPGTEAFF
v_gene: TRBV15; abundance: few; d_gene: -; j_gene: TRBJ2-4; CDR3nt: TGTGCCACCAGCCCCCGGACCCAAAACATTCAGTACTTC; CDR3aa: CATSPRTQNIQYF
v_gene: TRBV7-9; abundance: few; d_gene: -; j_gene: TRBJ1-5; CDR3nt: TGTGCCAGCAGCTTAACCGGACAGATTAATCAGCCCCAGCATTTT; CDR3aa: CASSLTGQINQPQHF
v_gene: TRBV29-1; abundance: -; d_gene: -; j_gene: TRBJ2-7; CDR3nt: TGCAGCGTTGAAGAGGTGTCTGGGGGGGCGCAGTACTTC; CDR3aa: CSVEEVSGGAQYF
v_gene: TRBV29-1; abundance: -; d_gene: TRBD1; j_gene: TRBJ1-6; CDR3nt: TGCAGCGCCCGGACAGGTGGATATAATTCACCCCTCCACTTT; CDR3aa: CSARTGGYNSPLHF
v_gene: TRBV5-1; abundance: -; d_gene: -; j_gene: TRBJ1-6; CDR3nt: TGCGCCAGCAGCTTGGCGGGCACGCTTAATTCACCCCTCCACTTT; CDR3aa: CASSLAGTLNSPLHF
v_gene: TRBV9; abundance: -; d_gene: -; j_gene: TRBJ1-2; CDR3nt: TGTGCCAGCAGCTCCCCATCACATGGAGCCTATGGCTACACCTTC; CDR3aa: CASSSPSHGAYGYTF
v_gene: TRBV20-1; abundance: -; d_gene: -; j_gene: TRBJ2-5; CDR3nt: TGCAGTGCTAGATCTAGCGAGACCCAGTACTTC; CDR3aa: CSARSSETQYF
v_gene: TRBV29-1; abundance: -; d_gene: -; j_gene: TRBJ1-1; CDR3nt: TGCAGCGGGAATGCTAGGCTCACGGGCACTGAAGCTTTCTTT; CDR3aa: CSGNARLTGTEAFF
v_gene: TRBV29-1; abundance: few; d_gene: -; j_gene: TRBJ1-2; CDR3nt: TGCAGCGTTGAAGACAGGCCCAGAGGGGGCTACACCTTC; CDR3aa: CSVEDRPRGGYTF
v_gene: TRBV6-1; abundance: once; d_gene: TRBD1; j_gene: TRBJ2-7; CDR3nt: TGTGCCAGCACTTCACAGGGGTCGACCTACGAGCAGTACTTC; CDR3aa: CASTSQGSTYEQYF